This TCR beta chain was captured by sequencing in a study of cytomegalovirus exposure and HLA in healthy donors. Study outcomes and limitations: Accurate prediction of HLA-A and HLA-B alleles (for most subjects) was reportedly achieved from TCR beta sequences. Sequencing likely caused a cluster of highly shared sequence variants. The study listed under 200 cytomegalovirus-associated TCR beta chains.

The PCR contained 60 Vbeta and 13 Jbeta primers. Some clones are missing from TCRdb's copy, which holds only in-frame ones; the method was immunoSEQ multiplex PCR. The sample lists 100,000 to 150,000 clones; roughly four fifths were seen once. This clone turned up a few times. Its specificity is unknown. Donors consisted of healthy bone marrow donors. V gave up 6 bases and J gave up 5 bases, with 13 bases separating them. CDR3 length equals 13 residues. Germline V lookup: CDR1 MGHDK, CDR2 SYGVNS. V gene TRBV25-1 combines with J gene TRBJ1-1; D remains unclear. The receptor was isolated from a woman aged 35 to 49 in good health and CMV-seropositive. Sequenced: PBMCs. The CDR3 protein is CASRPPGKTEAFF. In nucleotides, the CDR3 is TGTGCCAGCAGGCCCCCCGGGAAAACTGAAGCTTTCTTT.